Listed below are T cell receptor beta chains from one sample, sequenced in a study of monozygotic twins with inflammatory bowel disease. TCRdb reprocessed the 5' RACE reads and keeps a single row for each CDR3 protein, giving no DNA. The clone table shows some 170,000 distinct CDR3 sequences, with the ten largest holding 2.5% to 3%. Sequenced: blood. Receptor source: a human donor with ulcerative colitis or Crohn's disease, or a healthy co-twin of an affected twin (not recorded which). Each CDR3 is given with its conserved first and last residue.

v_gene	j_gene	CDR3aa
TRBV5-1	TRBJ2-7	CASSITGSREQYF
TRBV7-2	TRBJ1-4	CASSLLITSNEKLFF
TRBV7-9	TRBJ2-5	CASSSPYPSWETQYF
TRBV5-1	TRBJ2-1	CASSLELAGGNEQFF
TRBV4-3	TRBJ1-1	CASSQQPGVSTEAFF
TRBV19	TRBJ2-3	CASSPAGVETDTQYF
TRBV29-1	TRBJ2-1	CSVLRGPSDNEQFF
TRBV11-3	TRBJ2-2	CASSTTSGSGTGELFF
TRBV20-1	TRBJ2-3	CSASSRRDTDTQYF
TRBV5-1	TRBJ1-5	CASRADSNQPQHF
TRBV12-3/TRBV12-4	TRBJ2-2	CASRLTPRPGTGELFF
TRBV18	TRBJ2-1	CASSRDGGQNYNEQFF
TRBV25-1	TRBJ1-2	CASSEYWGGGGYTF
TRBV21-1	TRBJ2-7	CASGGLAGVRFHEQYF
TRBV7-9	TRBJ1-5	CASSLDAGSRQPQHF
TRBV27	TRBJ2-3	CASSFGGRVTDTQYF
TRBV30	TRBJ2-3	CAWSPPTDTQYF
TRBV7-2	TRBJ2-5	CASSLVAGGTGETQYF
TRBV7-8	TRBJ1-1	CASSDATPGHRGGMNTEAFF
TRBV9	TRBJ2-3	CASSVASGTDSDTQYF
TRBV11-2	TRBJ2-1	CASSSRGTSGSGRPYNEQFF
TRBV7-6	TRBJ2-4	CASRPILAGLAKNIQYF
TRBV3-1	TRBJ2-1	CASSQVRGRSGEQFF
TRBV4-3	TRBJ2-7	CASSQDLGGRLWGEQYF
TRBV24-1	TRBJ2-2	CATTPSGGAGTGELFF
TRBV28	TRBJ2-7	CASSLYPSGGNSYEQYF
TRBV29-1	TRBJ2-6	CSVGEGANVLTF
TRBV2	TRBJ2-7	CASIESSYEQYF
TRBV7-7	TRBJ2-1	CASSLAGLPGEHEQFF
TRBV19	TRBJ1-6	CASTPGTANSPLHF
TRBV29-1	TRBJ1-3	CSGRTTGSGNTIYF
TRBV6-5	TRBJ2-3	CASSYSTVLAPDTQYF
TRBV5-8	TRBJ1-1	CASSLLNTEAFF
TRBV4-3	TRBJ2-1	CASSQGPLQGDEQFF
TRBV4-2	TRBJ1-1	CASSQGLVTEAFF
TRBV28	TRBJ1-2	CASGPGQNYGYTF
TRBV12-3/TRBV12-4	TRBJ2-7	CASAKQMGDRGPYEQYF
TRBV11-2	TRBJ2-3	CASSLGVASDTQYF
TRBV11-3	TRBJ2-4	CASSLIGTENLGFGDQYF
TRBV29-1	TRBJ1-2	CSVDSKGQGDYGYTF
TRBV9	TRBJ1-1	CASSVVHRVNTEAFF
TRBV10-2	TRBJ2-5	CASSYGLAAGETQYF
TRBV2	TRBJ1-5	CASRPDRGRNQPQHF
TRBV20-1	TRBJ1-2	CSARSDVGQEGDTYGYTF